This T cell receptor (beta chain) was obtained from a study of blood T cell repertoires in COVID-19. Study details: COVID-19 samples collected from the United States, Italy and Spain covered acute and convalescent phases. From T cells, B-cell-depleted T cells, or PBMCs came the material, which was cDNA or gDNA.

Source study methods: Amplification from reference gene primers served as the basis for estimated nucleated cell counts. The assay was immunoSEQ multiplex PCR, and TCRdb's table has in-frame clones only and misses some. V, J and clone size derive from that table, while D and trimming were established from the DNA sequence. Altogether about 470,000 clones are present, around 90% being singletons, with the ten largest covering around 0.7%. This clone occurred a few times. The germline gives CDR1 MNHEY, CDR2 SMNVEV (reference sequence). There are 14 residues in the CDR3. V shed 4 bases, J shed 2 bases, and the junction held 1 base outside the gene matches.

The chain links TRBV27 to TRBJ2-1, with 8 bases fitting TRBD2. This receptor was identified in a woman younger than 35 who had recovered from COVID-19. Specimen: PBMCs or T cells enriched from blood (not recorded which). The CDR3 coding sequence is TGTGCCAGCAGTTCCGGGGGGGCCTACAATGAGCAGTTCTTC. It translates to CASSSGGAYNEQFF.